This T cell receptor (beta chain) was profiled in a study of T cells in Graves' hyperthyroidism and ophthalmopathy. Findings and limits, study-wide: Most thyroid-expanded clonotypes above 0.001 were also found in blood. Ophthalmopathy could be told apart from stable hyperthyroidism with a 13 V-J model.

Concerning this clonotype itself: Its antigen is currently unknown.

What was amplified from RNA transcripts were TCR beta CDR3 regions. HTBI primers were employed in a first-round RT-PCR of the TCR CDR3. TCRdb redid the calling of the multiplex PCR reads with MiXCR, one entry per CDR3 protein. The table has some 720,000 distinct CDR3 sequences, around 17% seen once. Among the patients, aged 18 to 65, hyperthyroidism was newly diagnosed and had lasted under 2 months. Germline V lookup: CDR1 SEHNR, CDR2 FQNEAQ (reference sequence). The ends were cut back, 4 bases at V and 8 bases at J, with 8 bases in the middle. The CDR3 extends over 12 amino acids. This receptor was taken from a man younger than 35 with Graves' hyperthyroidism. The source material was blood. This chain connects TRBV7-9 to TRBJ1-4; D is uncertain. The CDR3 protein is CASSSQAEKLFF. The CDR3 DNA follows: TGTGCCAGCAGCTCGCAGGCCGAAAAACTGTTTTTT.